This is a list of T cell receptor beta chains from one sample in a study of T cell repertoires in ileal Crohn's disease. Generated by immunoSEQ multiplex PCR, the TCRdb table keeps only in-frame clones and is missing some. The sample carries about 60,000 clones, roughly 89% recorded once. Sequencing input: ileal tissue. The receptors here all came from an adult with Crohn's disease. The CDR3 runs from the conserved cysteine through the conserved F or W. A D gene is named only where the DNA matches it firmly. Size is omitted from some rows. Given values are once, few, many or a class for expanded clones.

D gene	V gene	J gene	clone size	CDR3 DNA	CDR3 protein
NA	TRBV28	TRBJ1-2	NA	TGTGCCAGCAGTTTAAGAGGCTGGCAGGGCGTAAACTATGGCTACACCTTC	CASSLRGWQGVNYGYTF
TRBD1	TRBV30	TRBJ2-3	NA	TGTGCCTGCGCCGGGACAGAATTAACCGATACGCAGTATTTT	CACAGTELTDTQYF
NA	TRBV11-2	TRBJ1-3	NA	TGTGCCAGCACCCCCCCAGGGCTCTCTGGAAACACCATATATTTT	CASTPPGLSGNTIYF
NA	TRBV6-5	TRBJ1-6	NA	TGTGCCAGCAGTTACTCGAAGGGGTTGAATTCACCCCTCCACTTT	CASSYSKGLNSPLHF
TRBD1	TRBV28	TRBJ1-6	NA	TGTGCCAGCAGCCTAATTGGGACAGGGGATTCACCCCTCCACTTT	CASSLIGTGDSPLHF
NA	TRBV5-1	TRBJ2-1	NA	TGCGCCAGCAGCTTGGGGACTTACAATGAGCAGTTCTTC	CASSLGTYNEQFF
NA	TRBV6-1	TRBJ1-6	once	TGTGCCAGCAGGCCCGCCGGGGTCGGATCACCCCTCCACTTT	CASRPAGVGSPLHF
NA	TRBV5-8	TRBJ1-5	NA	TGTGCCAGTCAGACAGTCTCTTGGAATCAGCCCCAGCATTTT	CASQTVSWNQPQHF
NA	TRBV7-3	TRBJ1-3	NA	TGTGCCAGCAGCTTAGTGGGGGGCTCTGGAAACACCATATATTTT	CASSLVGGSGNTIYF
TRBD2	TRBV2	TRBJ2-5	NA	TGTGCCAGCAGTGAACAAGGACTAGTGGGAGAGACCCAGTACTTC	CASSEQGLVGETQYF
NA	TRBV5-1	TRBJ2-7	NA	TGCGCCAGCAGCCCACAGGGTTTGGGCGAGCAGTACTTC	CASSPQGLGEQYF
TRBD2	TRBV18	TRBJ2-4	NA	TGTGCCAGCTCAACATACTTCGGGGAGGGCATTCAGTACTTC	CASSTYFGEGIQYF
NA	TRBV2	TRBJ1-2	NA	TGTGCCAGCACCCGGGACATAGGTCTTGGCACCTTC	CASTRDIGLGTF
TRBD1	TRBV5-1	TRBJ2-3	NA	TGCGCCAGCAGCACTACAGGGGCGGATACGCAGTATTTT	CASSTTGADTQYF
NA	TRBV19	TRBJ1-2	NA	TGTGCCAGTAATGGAAAGGGGAAGAACACCTTC	CASNGKGKNTF
NA	TRBV7-9	TRBJ1-1	many	TGTGCCAGCAGCCGGTCTGAAGCTTTCTTT	CASSRSEAFF
TRBD1	TRBV19	TRBJ2-5	NA	TGTGCCAGTACCCACTTTAGGACAGGGGGAGGAGAGACCCAGTACTTC	CASTHFRTGGGETQYF
NA	TRBV7-2	TRBJ1-6	once	TGTGCCAGCAGCTTTCTTGAGTTTAATTCACCCCTCCACTTT	CASSFLEFNSPLHF
NA	TRBV4-1	TRBJ2-3	NA	TGCGCCAGCAGCCCCCAGGCGGGGAGCACAGATACGCAGTATTTT	CASSPQAGSTDTQYF
NA	TRBV19	TRBJ1-1	few	TGTGCCAGTAGTATAAGAGGTGGCACTGAAGCTTTCTTT	CASSIRGGTEAFF
TRBD1	TRBV7-8	TRBJ1-1	NA	TGTGCCAGCAGCATCAAAAGGGGGCCGGGCACTGAAGCTTTCTTT	CASSIKRGPGTEAFF
NA	TRBV7-9	TRBJ1-6	once	TGTGCCAGCAGCCTTATGGGGCACGATAATTCACCCCTCCACTTT	CASSLMGHDNSPLHF
NA	TRBV18	TRBJ2-1	NA	TGTGCCAGCTCACCGGTGGGGACTGGCGAGCAGTTCTTC	CASSPVGTGEQFF
TRBD1	TRBV6-1	TRBJ2-2	NA	TGTGCCAGCAGTGCAGGGGGCGCGTTCCCCCCCGGGGAGCTGTTTTTT	CASSAGGAFPPGELFF
TRBD1	TRBV2	TRBJ2-5	NA	TGTGCCAGCAGTGAGGACAGGGGCCTGGAGACCCAGTACTTC	CASSEDRGLETQYF
NA	TRBV19	TRBJ2-2	NA	TGTGCCAGTAGTATAGTAGCGACCACCGGGGAGCTGTTTTTT	CASSIVATTGELFF
TRBD2	TRBV2	TRBJ2-1	NA	TGTGCCAGCCACCTCCCACTAGCGGGAAATGAGCAGTTCTTC	CASHLPLAGNEQFF
NA	TRBV19	TRBJ2-7	NA	TGTGCCAGTAGTATCCAGACAGCTAACTACGAGCAGTACTTC	CASSIQTANYEQYF
TRBD1	TRBV6-6	TRBJ1-5	NA	TGTGCCAGCTCGACAGGGGGCCAGCCCCAGCATTTT	CASSTGGQPQHF
NA	TRBV2	TRBJ1-2	NA	TGTGCCAGCAGTGCTAAACAGGGTAGCTATGGCTACACCTTC	CASSAKQGSYGYTF
TRBD1	TRBV27	TRBJ1-1	NA	TGTGCCAGCAGTTTGCAGGGGGCCATGAACACTGAAGCTTTCTTT	CASSLQGAMNTEAFF
TRBD2	TRBV6-5	TRBJ2-5	NA	TGTGCCAGCAGACCACTAGCGAGGCAGACCCAGTACTTC	CASRPLARQTQYF
TRBD1	TRBV2	TRBJ1-1	NA	TGTGCCAGCAGTCTGGGACAGGGGAACACTGAAGCTTTCTTT	CASSLGQGNTEAFF
NA	TRBV9	TRBJ1-4	NA	TGTGCCAGCAGCTCGGGATACGCTGAAAAACTGTTTTTT	CASSSGYAEKLFF
NA	TRBV5-4	TRBJ1-5	NA	TGTGCCAGCAGCTCTTCAGGGCAGCCCCAGCATTTT	CASSSSGQPQHF
NA	TRBV27	TRBJ2-1	NA	TGTGCCAGCAGTTTTACAGGGCTGGGGTACAATGAGCAGTTCTTC	CASSFTGLGYNEQFF
NA	TRBV27	TRBJ1-5	NA	TGTGCCAGCAGTTTCACAGGGAATAGCAATCAGCCCCAGCATTTT	CASSFTGNSNQPQHF
NA	TRBV19	TRBJ2-1	NA	TGTGCCAGTACCAGGGATGGGTGGTACAATGAGCAGTTCTTC	CASTRDGWYNEQFF
NA	TRBV5-5	TRBJ1-2	NA	TGTGCCAGCAGTCCCGGGACAAGGGACTATGGCTACACCTTC	CASSPGTRDYGYTF
NA	TRBV19	TRBJ2-1	NA	TGTGCCAGTACCCTCCAGGGGCTAAGGAATGAGCAGTTCTTC	CASTLQGLRNEQFF
TRBD1	TRBV6-1	TRBJ2-7	NA	TGTGCCAGCAGTGAAGTCCGGGGACAGGGGACCTACGAGCAGTACTTC	CASSEVRGQGTYEQYF
TRBD2	TRBV30	TRBJ2-1	NA	TGTGCCTGGACCCTAGCGGGAGGGCCCTACAATGAGCAGTTCTTC	CAWTLAGGPYNEQFF
NA	TRBV4-2	TRBJ1-3	NA	TGTGCCAGCAGCCAAGTTCAGGGGTCAACTGGAAACACCATATATTTT	CASSQVQGSTGNTIYF
NA	TRBV20-1	TRBJ1-2	NA	TGCAGTGCTAGAGACCTTAACTACACCTTC	CSARDLNYTF
NA	TRBV6-5	TRBJ1-4	NA	TGTGCCAGCAGTTACCACAGCGTTGGGGGCTGGGAAAAACTGTTTTTT	CASSYHSVGGWEKLFF
NA	TRBV5-1	TRBJ1-2	NA	TGCGCCAGCAGCTTTAGCGATCAGAATCCCTATGGCTACACCTTC	CASSFSDQNPYGYTF
TRBD1	TRBV4-1	TRBJ2-5	NA	TGCGCCAGCAGCAAAGGGACAGCTCAAGAGACCCAGTACTTC	CASSKGTAQETQYF
TRBD2	TRBV5-6	TRBJ2-7	NA	TGTGCCAGCAGCTTTGGACTAGCGGGAGGCGAGCAGTACTTC	CASSFGLAGGEQYF
TRBD1	TRBV19	TRBJ2-2	NA	TGTGCCAGTACCCCTTCGACAGGGTACACCGGGGAGCTGTTTTTT	CASTPSTGYTGELFF
NA	TRBV6-6	TRBJ1-3	once	TGTGCCAGCGCCCGGAGGGCTGGAAACACCATATATTTT	CASARRAGNTIYF
NA	TRBV9	TRBJ2-7	NA	TGTGCCAGCAGCGTAGACTCTCACTACGAGCAGTACTTC	CASSVDSHYEQYF
NA	TRBV6-5	TRBJ1-1	NA	TGTGCCACCGCGACAGAAACGAACACTGAAGCTTTCTTT	CATATETNTEAFF
NA	TRBV10-2	TRBJ1-1	NA	TGCGCCAGCAGCGGAGGGATTTTCACTGAAGCTTTCTTT	CASSGGIFTEAFF
TRBD1	TRBV18	TRBJ1-1	NA	TGTGCCAGCTCCGTTGGACAGGGGGTGATGAACACTGAAGCTTTCTTT	CASSVGQGVMNTEAFF
NA	TRBV6-1	TRBJ2-1	NA	TGTGCCAGCAGGCCGGGACACCGAAATGAGCAGTTCTTC	CASRPGHRNEQFF